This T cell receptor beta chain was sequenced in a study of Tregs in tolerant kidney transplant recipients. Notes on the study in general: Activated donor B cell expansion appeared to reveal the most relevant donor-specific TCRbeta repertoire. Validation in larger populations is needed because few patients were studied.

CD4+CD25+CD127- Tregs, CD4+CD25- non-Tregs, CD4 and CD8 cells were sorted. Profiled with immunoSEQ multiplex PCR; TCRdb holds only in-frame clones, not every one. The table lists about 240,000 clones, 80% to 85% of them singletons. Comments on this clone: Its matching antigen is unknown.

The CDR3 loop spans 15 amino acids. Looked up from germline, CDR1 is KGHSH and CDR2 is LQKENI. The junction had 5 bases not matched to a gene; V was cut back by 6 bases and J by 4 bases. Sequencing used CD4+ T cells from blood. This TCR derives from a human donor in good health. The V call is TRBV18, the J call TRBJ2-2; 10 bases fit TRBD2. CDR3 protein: CASSELAGFTGELFF. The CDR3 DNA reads TGTGCCAGCTCGGAACTAGCGGGATTCACCGGGGAGCTGTTTTTT.